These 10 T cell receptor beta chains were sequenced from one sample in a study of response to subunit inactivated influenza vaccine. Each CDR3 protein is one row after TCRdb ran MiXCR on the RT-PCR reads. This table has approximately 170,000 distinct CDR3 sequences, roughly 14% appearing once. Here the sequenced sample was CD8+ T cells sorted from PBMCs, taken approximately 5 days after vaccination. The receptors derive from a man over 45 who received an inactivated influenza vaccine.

CDR3: CASSIEIRWDTQYF. CDR3 nucleotide sequence: TGTGCCAGTAGTATTGAAATCCGGTGGGATACGCAGTATTTT. The V gene is TRBV19, the J gene TRBJ2-3; D call uncertain. CDR3 size: 14 residues. The V end lost 3 bases, the J end lost 6 bases, and 13 bases lay between the germline ends. Germline V gene lookup returns CDR1 LNHDA and CDR2 SQIVND (reference sequence).

CDR3 DNA: TGTGCCAGCAGCGCTAGACAGGGGACTAGCACAGATACGCAGTATTTT. Its protein is CASSARQGTSTDTQYF. The gene calls are TRBV9 and TRBJ2-3, with TRBD1 matching over 8 bases. The germline V gene encodes CDR1 SGDLS and CDR2 YYNGEE. The CDR3 loop spans 16 amino acids. Unmatched junction bases numbered 6, after V lost 3 bases and J lost 0 bases.

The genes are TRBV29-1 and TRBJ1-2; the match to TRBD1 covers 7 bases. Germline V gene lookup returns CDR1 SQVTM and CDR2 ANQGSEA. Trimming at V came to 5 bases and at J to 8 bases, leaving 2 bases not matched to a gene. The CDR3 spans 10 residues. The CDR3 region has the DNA TGCAGCGTTACAGGGGAGGGCTACACCTTC. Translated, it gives CSVTGEGYTF.

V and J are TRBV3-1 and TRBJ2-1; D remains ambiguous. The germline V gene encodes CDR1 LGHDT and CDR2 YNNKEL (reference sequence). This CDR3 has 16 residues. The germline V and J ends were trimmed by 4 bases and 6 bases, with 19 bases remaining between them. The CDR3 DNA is TGTGCCAGCAGCCGGGTGGTGAGTGTCAGTGGCAATGAGCAGTTCTTC. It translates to CASSRVVSVSGNEQFF.

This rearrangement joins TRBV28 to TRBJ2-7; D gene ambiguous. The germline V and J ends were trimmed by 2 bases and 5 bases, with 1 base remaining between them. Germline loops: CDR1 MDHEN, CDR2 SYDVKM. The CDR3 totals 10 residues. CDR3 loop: CASSLDEQYF. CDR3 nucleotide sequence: TGTGCCAGCAGTTTAGACGAGCAGTACTTC.

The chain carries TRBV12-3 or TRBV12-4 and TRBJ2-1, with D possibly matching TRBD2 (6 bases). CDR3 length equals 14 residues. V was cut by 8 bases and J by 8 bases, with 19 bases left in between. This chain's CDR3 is CASFRAGTGDEQFF. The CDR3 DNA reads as TGTGCCAGCTTCCGGGCAGGGACGGGGGATGAGCAGTTCTTC.

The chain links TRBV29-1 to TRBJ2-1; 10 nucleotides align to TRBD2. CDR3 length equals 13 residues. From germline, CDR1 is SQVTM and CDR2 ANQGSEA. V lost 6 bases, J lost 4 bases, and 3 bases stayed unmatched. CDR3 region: CSVGLAVYNEQFF. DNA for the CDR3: TGCAGCGTCGGACTAGCGGTTTACAATGAGCAGTTCTTC.

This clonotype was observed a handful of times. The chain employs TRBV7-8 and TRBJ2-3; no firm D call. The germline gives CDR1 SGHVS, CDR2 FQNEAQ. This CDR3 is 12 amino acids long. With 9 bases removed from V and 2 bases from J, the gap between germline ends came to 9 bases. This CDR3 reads CASQENTDTQYF. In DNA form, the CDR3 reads TGTGCCAGTCAAGAAAACACAGATACGCAGTATTTT. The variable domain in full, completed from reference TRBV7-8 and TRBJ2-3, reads GAGVSQSPRYKVAKRGQDVALRCDPISGHVSLFWYQQALGQGPEFLTYFQNEAQLDKSGLPSDRFFAERPEGSVSTLKIQRTQQEDSAVYLCASQENTDTQYFGPGTRLTVL.

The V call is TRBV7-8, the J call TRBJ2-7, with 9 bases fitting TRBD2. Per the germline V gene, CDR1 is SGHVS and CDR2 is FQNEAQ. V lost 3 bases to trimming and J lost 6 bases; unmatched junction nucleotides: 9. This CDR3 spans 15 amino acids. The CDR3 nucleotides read TGTGCCAGCAGCTTCAGGGGTAGCGGGAGTGGCGAGCAGTACTTC. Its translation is CASSFRGSGSGEQYF.

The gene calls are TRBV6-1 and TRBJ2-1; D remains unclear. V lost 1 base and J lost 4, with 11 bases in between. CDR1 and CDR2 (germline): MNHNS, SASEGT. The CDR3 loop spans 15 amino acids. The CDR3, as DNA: TGTGCCAGCAGTGAAGGGACCAGACCATACAATGAGCAGTTCTTC. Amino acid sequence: CASSEGTRPYNEQFF.